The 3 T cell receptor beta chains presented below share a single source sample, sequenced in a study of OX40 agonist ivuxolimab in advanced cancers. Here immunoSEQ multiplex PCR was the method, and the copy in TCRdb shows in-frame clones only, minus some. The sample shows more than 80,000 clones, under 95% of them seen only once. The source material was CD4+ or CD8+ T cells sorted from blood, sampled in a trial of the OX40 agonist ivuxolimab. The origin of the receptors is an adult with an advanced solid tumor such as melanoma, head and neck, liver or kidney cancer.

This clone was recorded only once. CDR3 sequence (DNA): TGCGCCAGCAGCCAAGCAGACAGGGGTTACGAGCAGTACTTC. Amino acids: CASSQADRGYEQYF. The V and J genes are TRBV4-1 and TRBJ2-7; 8 bases are a match to TRBD1. CDR3 length equals 14 residues. Losses at the gene ends were 1 base for V and 4 bases for J; bases not matched to a gene: 3. Per germline, CDR1 MGHRA and CDR2 YSYEKL.

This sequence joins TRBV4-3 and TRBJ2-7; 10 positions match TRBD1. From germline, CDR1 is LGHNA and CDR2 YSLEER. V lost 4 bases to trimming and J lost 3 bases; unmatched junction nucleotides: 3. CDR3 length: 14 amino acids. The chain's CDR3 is CASSPRTGGYEQYF. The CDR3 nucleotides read TGCGCCAGCAGCCCACGGACAGGGGGCTACGAGCAGTACTTC.

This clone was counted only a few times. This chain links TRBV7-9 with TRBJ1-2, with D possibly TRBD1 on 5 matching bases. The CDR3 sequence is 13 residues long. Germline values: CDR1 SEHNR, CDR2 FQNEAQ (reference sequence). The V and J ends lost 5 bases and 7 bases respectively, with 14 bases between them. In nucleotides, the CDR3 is TGTGCCAGCAGCCCCTCCGGGGCAGGTGGCTACACCTTC. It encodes CASSPSGAGGYTF.